This T cell receptor (beta chain) was sequenced in a study of blood T cell repertoires in COVID-19. About the study: Acute and convalescent COVID-19 specimens originated in the United States, Italy and Spain. PBMCs, B-cell-depleted T cells, or T cells provided the cDNA or gDNA that made up the material.

V was shortened by 2 bases and J by 0 bases, with 9 bases between the two germline ends. The CDR3 sequence is 15 residues long. Looked up from germline, CDR1 is MGHDK and CDR2 is SYGVNS. This clone was detected only once. Authors' methods: Using reference gene primer amplification, nucleated cell counts were estimated. Using immunoSEQ multiplex PCR, the repertoire was profiled, and TCRdb retains in-frame clones only, with some absent. V, J and clone size derive from that table, while D and trimming were established from the DNA sequence. The sample has approximately 52,000 clones, 90% seen once. The sequenced material came from peripheral blood. The receptor's source is a human donor with active COVID-19. The donor label of this sample is uncertain. The genes are TRBV25-1 and TRBJ2-3; D gene ambiguous. The chain's CDR3 is CASSEAGTSTDTQYF. CDR3 sequence (DNA): TGTGCCAGCAGTGAAGCAGGCACTAGCACAGATACGCAGTATTTT.